The clone carrying this T cell receptor beta chain appeared a few times. Uncontrolled infection, other autoimmune disease, pregnancy or lactation led to exclusion. Fresh 10 ml peripheral blood yielded PBMCs. The data belong to a study of T cells in Graves' hyperthyroidism and ophthalmopathy. Template material for amplifying TCR beta CDR3 regions consisted of RNA transcripts. A first-round RT-PCR of the TCR CDR3 used the HTBI primer set. TCRdb re-derived calls from the multiplex PCR reads in MiXCR, one entry per CDR3 protein. The repertoire holds hundreds of thousands of distinct CDR3 sequences, with 14% as singletons. Per the germline V gene, CDR1 is MNHEY and CDR2 is SMNVEV (reference sequence). The CDR3 consists of 15 residues. V was shortened by 0 bases and J by 7 bases, with 14 bases between the two germline ends.

The rearrangement links TRBV27 to TRBJ2-3, with D possibly being TRBD1 or TRBD2 (5 bases each). The receptor's source is a woman in her 40s with Graves' hyperthyroidism. Sequences were obtained from blood. Here the CDR3 reads CASSLSFAWGYTQYF. CDR3 sequence (DNA): TGTGCCAGCAGTTTATCGTTTGCGTGGGGGTATACGCAGTATTTT.